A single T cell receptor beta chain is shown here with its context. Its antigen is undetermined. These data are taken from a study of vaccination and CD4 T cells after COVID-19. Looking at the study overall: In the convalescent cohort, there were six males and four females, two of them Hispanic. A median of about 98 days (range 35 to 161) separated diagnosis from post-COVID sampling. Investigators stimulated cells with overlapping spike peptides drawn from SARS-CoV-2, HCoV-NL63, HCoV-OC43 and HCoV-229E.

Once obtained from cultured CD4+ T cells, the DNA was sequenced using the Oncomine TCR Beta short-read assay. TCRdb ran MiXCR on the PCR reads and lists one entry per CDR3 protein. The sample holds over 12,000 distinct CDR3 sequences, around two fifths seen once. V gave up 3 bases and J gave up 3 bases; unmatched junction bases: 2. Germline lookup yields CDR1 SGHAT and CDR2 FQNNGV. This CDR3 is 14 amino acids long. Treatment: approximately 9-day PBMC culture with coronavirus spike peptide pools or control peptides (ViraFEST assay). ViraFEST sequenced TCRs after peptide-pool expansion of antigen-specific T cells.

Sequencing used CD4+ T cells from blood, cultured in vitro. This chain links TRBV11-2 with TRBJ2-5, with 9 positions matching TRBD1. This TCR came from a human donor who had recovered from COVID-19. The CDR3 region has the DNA TGTGCCAGCAGCTTTTGGACAGGGGAAGAGACCCAGTACTTC. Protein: CASSFWTGEETQYF.